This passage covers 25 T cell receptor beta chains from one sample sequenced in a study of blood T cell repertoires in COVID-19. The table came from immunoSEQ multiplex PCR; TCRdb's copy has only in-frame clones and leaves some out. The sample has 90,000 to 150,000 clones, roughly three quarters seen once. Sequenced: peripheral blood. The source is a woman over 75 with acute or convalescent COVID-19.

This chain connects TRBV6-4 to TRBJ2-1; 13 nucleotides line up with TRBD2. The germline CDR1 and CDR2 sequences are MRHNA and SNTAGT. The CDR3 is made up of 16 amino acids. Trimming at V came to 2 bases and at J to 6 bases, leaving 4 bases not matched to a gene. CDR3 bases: TGTGCCAGCAGTGACGAAACTAGCGGGAGGGGCAATGAGCAGTTCTTC. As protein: CASSDETSGRGNEQFF.

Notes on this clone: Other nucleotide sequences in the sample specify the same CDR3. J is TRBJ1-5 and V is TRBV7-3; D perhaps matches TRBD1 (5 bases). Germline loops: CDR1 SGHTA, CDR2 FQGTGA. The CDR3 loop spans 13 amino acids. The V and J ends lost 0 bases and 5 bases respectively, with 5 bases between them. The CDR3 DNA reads TGTGCCAGCAGCTTAACAGGGGATCAGCCCCAGCATTTT. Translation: CASSLTGDQPQHF.

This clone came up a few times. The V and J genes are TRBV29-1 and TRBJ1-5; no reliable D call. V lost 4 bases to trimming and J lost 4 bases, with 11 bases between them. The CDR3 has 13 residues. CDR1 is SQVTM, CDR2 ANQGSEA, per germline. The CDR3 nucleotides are TGCAGCGTTGCGGAGGGTCGGAATCAGCCCCAGCATTTT. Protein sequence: CSVAEGRNQPQHF.

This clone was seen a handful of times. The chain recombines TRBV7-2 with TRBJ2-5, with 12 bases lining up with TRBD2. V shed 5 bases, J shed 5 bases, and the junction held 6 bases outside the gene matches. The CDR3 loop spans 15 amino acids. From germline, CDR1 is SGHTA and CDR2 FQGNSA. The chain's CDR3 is CASSPRLAGDETQYF. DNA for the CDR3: TGTGCCAGCAGCCCGCGACTAGCGGGAGATGAGACCCAGTACTTC.

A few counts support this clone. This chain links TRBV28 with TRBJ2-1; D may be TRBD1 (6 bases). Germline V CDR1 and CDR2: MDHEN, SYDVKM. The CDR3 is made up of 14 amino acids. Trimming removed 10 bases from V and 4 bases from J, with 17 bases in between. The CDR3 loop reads CATDRGLGYNEQFF. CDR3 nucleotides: TGTGCCACCGATAGGGGGTTAGGGTACAATGAGCAGTTCTTC.

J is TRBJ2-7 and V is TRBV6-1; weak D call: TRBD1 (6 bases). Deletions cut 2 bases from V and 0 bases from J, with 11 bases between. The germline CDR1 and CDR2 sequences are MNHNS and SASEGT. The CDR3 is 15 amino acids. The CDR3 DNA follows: TGTGCCAGCAGTGAAAGGACAGTTTTCTCCTACGAGCAGTACTTC. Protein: CASSERTVFSYEQYF.

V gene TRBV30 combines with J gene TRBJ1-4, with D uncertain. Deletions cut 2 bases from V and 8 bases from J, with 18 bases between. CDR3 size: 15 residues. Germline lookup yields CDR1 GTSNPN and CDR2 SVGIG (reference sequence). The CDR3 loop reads CAWSPRGRGWEKLFF. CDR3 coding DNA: TGTGCCTGGAGTCCAAGAGGGAGAGGCTGGGAAAAACTGTTTTTT.

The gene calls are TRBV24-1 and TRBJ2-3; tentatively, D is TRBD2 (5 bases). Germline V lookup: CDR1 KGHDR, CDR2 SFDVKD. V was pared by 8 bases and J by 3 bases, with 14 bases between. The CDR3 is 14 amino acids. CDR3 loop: CATTGSMSTDTQYF. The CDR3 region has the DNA TGTGCCACCACGGGGTCCATGAGTACAGATACGCAGTATTTT.

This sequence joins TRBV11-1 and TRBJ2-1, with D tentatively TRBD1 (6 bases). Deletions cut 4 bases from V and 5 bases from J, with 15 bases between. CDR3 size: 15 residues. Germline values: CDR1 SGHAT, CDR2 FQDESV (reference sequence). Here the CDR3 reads CASSSTGTPNNEQFF. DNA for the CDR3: TGTGCCAGCAGCTCCACCGGGACACCTAACAATGAGCAGTTCTTC.

The CDR3 spells CASSSGGDEQYF. DNA of the CDR3: TGTGCCAGCAGTTCCGGGGGAGACGAGCAGTACTTC. The rearrangement joins TRBV6-1 to TRBJ2-7; tentative D call: TRBD2 (6 bases). The CDR3 loop spans 12 amino acids. The germline gives CDR1 MNHNS, CDR2 SASEGT. The V end lost 5 bases, the J end lost 5 bases, and 10 bases lay between the germline ends.

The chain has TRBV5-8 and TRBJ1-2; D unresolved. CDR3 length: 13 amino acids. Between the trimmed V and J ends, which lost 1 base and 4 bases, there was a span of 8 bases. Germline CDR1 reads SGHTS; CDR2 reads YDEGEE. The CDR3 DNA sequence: TGTGCCAGCAGCTTGCAAACACCCTATGGCTACACCTTC. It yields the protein CASSLQTPYGYTF.

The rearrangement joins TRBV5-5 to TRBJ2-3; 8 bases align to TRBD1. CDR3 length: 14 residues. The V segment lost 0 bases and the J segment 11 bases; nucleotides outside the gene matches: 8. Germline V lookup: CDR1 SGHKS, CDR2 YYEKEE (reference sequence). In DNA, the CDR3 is TGTGCCAGCAGCTTGGGCGGACAGGGAGGTTGGCAGTATTTT. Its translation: CASSLGGQGGWQYF.

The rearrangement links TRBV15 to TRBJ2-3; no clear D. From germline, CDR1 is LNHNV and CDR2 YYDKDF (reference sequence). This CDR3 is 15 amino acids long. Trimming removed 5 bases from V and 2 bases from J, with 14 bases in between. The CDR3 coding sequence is TGTGCCACCAGCGCCCACAGTCCCCCCACAGATACGCAGTATTTT. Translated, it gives CATSAHSPPTDTQYF.

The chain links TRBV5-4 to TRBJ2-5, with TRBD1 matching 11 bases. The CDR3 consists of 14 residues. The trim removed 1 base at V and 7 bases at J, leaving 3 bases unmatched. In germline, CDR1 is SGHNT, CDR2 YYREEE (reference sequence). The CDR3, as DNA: TGTGCCAGCAGCTTGAGGGACAGGGGGGGGACCCAGTACTTC. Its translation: CASSLRDRGGTQYF.

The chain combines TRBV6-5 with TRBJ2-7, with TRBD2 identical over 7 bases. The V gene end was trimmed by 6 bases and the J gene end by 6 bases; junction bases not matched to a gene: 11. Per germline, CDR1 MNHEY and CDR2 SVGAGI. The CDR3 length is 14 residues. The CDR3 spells CASRRNRLAGEQYF. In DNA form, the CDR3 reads TGTGCCAGCAGACGGAACCGACTAGCCGGCGAGCAGTACTTC.

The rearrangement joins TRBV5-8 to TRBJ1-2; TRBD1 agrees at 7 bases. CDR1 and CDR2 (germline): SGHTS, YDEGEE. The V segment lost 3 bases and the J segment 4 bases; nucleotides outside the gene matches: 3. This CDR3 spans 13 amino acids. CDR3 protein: CASSWGTAYGYTF. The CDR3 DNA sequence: TGTGCCAGCAGCTGGGGGACAGCCTATGGCTACACCTTC.

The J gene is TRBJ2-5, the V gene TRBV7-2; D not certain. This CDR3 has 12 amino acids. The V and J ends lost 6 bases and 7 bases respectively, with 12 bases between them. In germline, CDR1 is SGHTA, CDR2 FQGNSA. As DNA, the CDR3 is TGTGCCAGCAGTCAACCAGGTGGGACCCAGTACTTC. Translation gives CASSQPGGTQYF.

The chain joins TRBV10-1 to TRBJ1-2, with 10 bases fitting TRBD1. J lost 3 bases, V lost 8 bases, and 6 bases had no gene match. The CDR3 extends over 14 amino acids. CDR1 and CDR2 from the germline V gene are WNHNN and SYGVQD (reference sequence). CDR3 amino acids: CASGAGQGDYGYTF. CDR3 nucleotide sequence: TGCGCCAGCGGGGCCGGACAGGGGGACTATGGCTACACCTTC.

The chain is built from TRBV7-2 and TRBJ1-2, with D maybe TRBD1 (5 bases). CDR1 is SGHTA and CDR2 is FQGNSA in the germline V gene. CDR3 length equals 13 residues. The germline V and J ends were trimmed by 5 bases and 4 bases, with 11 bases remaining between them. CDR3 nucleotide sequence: TGTGCCAGCAGCAATGGGGGGGGCTATGGCTACACCTTC. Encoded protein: CASSNGGGYGYTF.

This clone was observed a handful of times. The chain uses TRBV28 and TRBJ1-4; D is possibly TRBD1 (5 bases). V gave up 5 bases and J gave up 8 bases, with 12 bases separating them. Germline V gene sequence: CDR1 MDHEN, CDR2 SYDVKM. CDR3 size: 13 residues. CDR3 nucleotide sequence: TGTGCCAGCAGTCGACAGCGTCGGGAAAAACTGTTTTTT. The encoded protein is CASSRQRREKLFF.

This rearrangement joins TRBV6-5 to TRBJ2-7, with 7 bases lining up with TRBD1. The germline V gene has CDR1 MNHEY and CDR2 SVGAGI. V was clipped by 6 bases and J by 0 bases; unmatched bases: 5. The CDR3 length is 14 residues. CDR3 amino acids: CASRGQFSSYEQYF. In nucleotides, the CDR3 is TGTGCCAGCAGGGGACAGTTCAGCTCCTACGAGCAGTACTTC.

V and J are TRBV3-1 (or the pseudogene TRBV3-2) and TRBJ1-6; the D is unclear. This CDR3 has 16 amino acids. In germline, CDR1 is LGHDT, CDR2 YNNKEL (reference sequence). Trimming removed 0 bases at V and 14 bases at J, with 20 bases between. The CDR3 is CASSQERSSPIPALHF. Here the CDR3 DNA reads TGTGCCAGCAGCCAAGAAAGGAGCTCCCCAATTCCGGCCCTCCACTTT.

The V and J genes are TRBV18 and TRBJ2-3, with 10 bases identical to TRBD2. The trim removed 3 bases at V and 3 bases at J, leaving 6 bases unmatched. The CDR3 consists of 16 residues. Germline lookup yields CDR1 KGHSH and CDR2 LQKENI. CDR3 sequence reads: CASSPIAGGGTDTQYF. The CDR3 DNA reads TGTGCCAGCTCACCGATAGCGGGGGGCGGGACAGATACGCAGTATTTT.

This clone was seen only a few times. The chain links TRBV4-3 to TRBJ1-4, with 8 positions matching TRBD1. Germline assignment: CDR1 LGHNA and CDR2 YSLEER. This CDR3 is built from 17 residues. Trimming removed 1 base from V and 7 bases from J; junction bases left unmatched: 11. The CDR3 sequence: CASSQAVGGQGGEKLFF. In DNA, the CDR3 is TGCGCCAGCAGCCAAGCGGTCGGTGGACAGGGCGGTGAAAAACTGTTTTTT.

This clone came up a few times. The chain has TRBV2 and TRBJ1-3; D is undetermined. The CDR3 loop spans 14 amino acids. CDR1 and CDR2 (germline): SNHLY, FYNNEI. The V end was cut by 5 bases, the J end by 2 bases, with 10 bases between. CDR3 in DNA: TGTGCCAGCAGTTCAGGCCCCCCTGGAAACACCATATATTTT. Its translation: CASSSGPPGNTIYF.